The 31 T cell receptor beta chains below all came from one sample that was sequenced in a study of blood T cell repertoires in COVID-19. Clones were read by immunoSEQ multiplex PCR, and TCRdb kept only the in-frame ones, dropping some. The table shows about 220,000 clones, with about 79% occurring only once. The sequenced material came from peripheral blood. The receptor set was obtained from a man aged 35 to 55 who had recovered from COVID-19.

This chain connects TRBV5-1 to TRBJ1-6; 8 bases align to TRBD1. This CDR3 is built from 15 residues. The germline gives CDR1 SGHRS, CDR2 YFSETQ. With V trimmed by 4 bases and J by 7 bases, 7 bases remained unmatched. The CDR3 DNA reads as TGCGCCAGCAGCCCGTCGGGGACAGGCAATTCACCCCTCCACTTT. It translates to CASSPSGTGNSPLHF. The whole variable domain, filled in from reference TRBV5-1 and TRBJ1-6, reads KAGVTQTPRYLIKTRGQQVTLSCSPISGHRSVSWYQQTPGQGLQFLFEYFSETQRNKGNFPGRFSGRQFSNSRSEMNVSTLELGDSALYLCASSPSGTGNSPLHFGNGTRLTVT.

The rearrangement uses TRBV19 and TRBJ1-1; perhaps TRBD1 as D (6 bases). The CDR3 runs 14 residues. V was cut by 4 bases and J by 2 bases, with 11 bases left in between. Germline lookup yields CDR1 LNHDA and CDR2 SQIVND (reference sequence). CDR3: CASSTRTENTEAFF. CDR3 in DNA: TGTGCCAGTAGTACAAGGACAGAAAACACTGAAGCTTTCTTT.

This chain links TRBV6-5 with TRBJ1-5, with D hard to call. With 2 bases removed from V and 5 bases from J, the gap between germline ends came to 10 bases. This CDR3 comprises 14 residues. Germline CDR1 and CDR2: MNHEY and SVGAGI. CDR3 loop: CASSYDKSYQPQHF. Written as DNA, the CDR3 is TGTGCCAGCAGTTACGACAAGTCCTATCAGCCCCAGCATTTT.

The chain employs TRBV6-5 and TRBJ2-7, with TRBD2 as a possible D gene (6 bases). Per germline, CDR1 MNHEY and CDR2 SVGAGI. Trimming cost V 4 bases and J 5 bases, with 15 bases left between them. CDR3 size: 14 residues. The CDR3 region has the DNA TGTGCCAGCAGTTCCCTCGGGACTGGAGACGAGCAGTACTTC. This codes for CASSSLGTGDEQYF.

The V and J genes are TRBV5-1 and TRBJ1-1, with 9 bases identical to TRBD1. The germline V gene has CDR1 SGHRS and CDR2 YFSETQ. Trimming removed 1 base from V and 7 bases from J; junction bases left unmatched: 11. The CDR3 covers 16 residues. CDR3 protein: CASSLPTGGGLSEAFF. As DNA, the CDR3 is TGCGCCAGCAGCTTGCCAACAGGGGGCGGCCTTAGTGAAGCTTTCTTT.

This clone was recorded a few times. The chain recombines TRBV5-5 with TRBJ2-7, with 8 bases matching TRBD1. This CDR3 comprises 15 residues. V lost 2 bases and J lost 3; bases outside the gene matches: 7. In germline, CDR1 is SGHKS, CDR2 YYEKEE (reference sequence). The CDR3 sequence: CASSFRTGTFYEQYF. The CDR3 bases are TGTGCCAGCAGCTTTAGGACAGGGACATTCTACGAGCAGTACTTC.

V is TRBV2 and J is TRBJ2-1; D ambiguous. The length of the CDR3 is 10 residues. The germline V gene has CDR1 SNHLY and CDR2 FYNNEI. V was pared by 3 bases and J by 8 bases, with 2 bases between. This chain's CDR3 is CASSDYEQFF. The CDR3 nucleotides read TGTGCCAGCAGTGACTATGAGCAGTTCTTC.

The rearrangement uses TRBV7-6 and TRBJ2-7, with D possibly TRBD2 on 5 matching bases. The CDR3 runs to 15 residues. The germline gives CDR1 SGHVS, CDR2 FNYEAQ. Trimming cost V 3 bases and J 3 bases, with 15 bases left between them. DNA of the CDR3: TGTGCCAGCAGCTTCGGCAAAGGACTGGGCTACGAGCAGTACTTC. It specifies CASSFGKGLGYEQYF.

The chain has TRBV19 and TRBJ2-5, with 14 bases fitting TRBD2. Germline V gives CDR1 LNHDA, CDR2 SQIVND (reference sequence). CDR3 size: 17 residues. V lost 7 bases and J lost 0; bases outside the gene matches: 7. CDR3 coding DNA: TGTGCCAGTAAGCCGGGACTAGCGGGAGTAGACCAAGAGACCCAGTACTTC. Its translation is CASKPGLAGVDQETQYF.

The chain combines TRBV9 with TRBJ2-2; perhaps TRBD1 as D (6 bases). Looked up from germline, CDR1 is SGDLS and CDR2 is YYNGEE. Trimming stripped 3 bases from V and 1 base from J, with 13 bases between. The CDR3 contains 16 residues. The CDR3 nucleotides are TGTGCCAGCAGCGCGACAGGAAATGTGAACACCGGGGAGCTGTTTTTT. Protein product: CASSATGNVNTGELFF.

The rearrangement joins TRBV30 to TRBJ2-1; TRBD2 matches at 13 bases. Germline lookup yields CDR1 GTSNPN and CDR2 SVGIG (reference sequence). The J segment lost 9 bases and the V segment lost 2 bases, leaving 10 bases of the junction unmatched. The CDR3 spans 16 residues. DNA of the CDR3: TGTGCCTGGAGTCCATCCGGGACTAGCGGGGTCCTTGAGCAGTTCTTC. It translates to CAWSPSGTSGVLEQFF.

The genes are TRBV19 and TRBJ2-1; the match to TRBD1 covers 7 bases. Unmatched junction bases numbered 10, after V lost 4 bases and J lost 10 bases. Looked up from germline, CDR1 is LNHDA and CDR2 is SQIVND (reference sequence). This CDR3 spans 14 amino acids. CDR3 region: CASSTLTDRVEQFF. Here the CDR3 DNA reads TGTGCCAGTAGTACATTAACCGACAGGGTGGAGCAGTTCTTC.

V is TRBV19 and J is TRBJ2-1, with 7 bases aligning to TRBD2. The V gene end was trimmed by 5 bases and the J gene end by 4 bases; junction bases not matched to a gene: 2. From germline, CDR1 is LNHDA and CDR2 SQIVND (reference sequence). There are 13 residues in the CDR3. The CDR3 coding sequence is TGTGCCAGTAGTGGACTAGGGTACAATGAGCAGTTCTTC. It yields the protein CASSGLGYNEQFF.

This chain joins TRBV30 and TRBJ2-3; 9 nucleotides line up with TRBD2. The CDR3 sequence is 14 residues long. CDR1 GTSNPN and CDR2 SVGIG come from the germline V gene (reference sequence). Unmatched junction bases numbered 5, after V lost 3 bases and J lost 4 bases. The DNA for the CDR3 is TGTGCCTGGAGGGGAGCGGGAGGCCCAGATACGCAGTATTTT. Its protein is CAWRGAGGPDTQYF.

This chain joins TRBV18 and TRBJ1-3; D gene ambiguous. Germline-derived CDR1 and CDR2 are KGHSH and LQKENI. This CDR3 contains 17 residues. The V end was cut by 3 bases, the J end by 0 bases, with 15 bases between. CDR3 coding DNA: TGTGCCAGCTCACCTACTCGTCCGGACTACTCTGGAAACACCATATATTTT. Protein: CASSPTRPDYSGNTIYF.

This clone was detected a few times. V gene TRBV6-5 combines with J gene TRBJ2-3, with TRBD1 identical over 7 bases. The CDR3 runs 15 residues. V was pared by 5 bases and J by 3 bases, with 8 bases of the junction left unmatched. CDR1 is MNHEY, CDR2 SVGAGI, per germline. CDR3 sequence reads: CASSPSGTVTDTQYF. The CDR3 bases are TGTGCCAGCAGTCCGTCCGGGACAGTTACAGATACGCAGTATTTT.

The chain couples TRBV6-4 to TRBJ2-7; 9 positions match TRBD1. V was clipped by 4 bases and J by 5 bases; unmatched bases: 3. CDR1 and CDR2 from the germline V gene are MRHNA and SNTAGT. This CDR3 spans 13 amino acids. The CDR3 region is CASSVTGGDEQYF. The CDR3 nucleotides are TGTGCCAGCAGTGTAACAGGGGGCGACGAGCAGTACTTC.

V is TRBV11-3 and J is TRBJ1-1, with 7 bases identical to TRBD1. This CDR3 has 15 amino acids. V lost 2 bases and J lost 2; bases outside the gene matches: 5. CDR1 is SGHNT and CDR2 is YENEEA in the germline V gene. As DNA, the CDR3 is TGTGCCAGCAGCTTACGAACAGGGGATAACACTGAAGCTTTCTTT. This gives the protein CASSLRTGDNTEAFF.

The chain combines TRBV7-9 with TRBJ1-2; a weak D match, TRBD1 (6 bases). CDR1 is SEHNR, CDR2 FQNEAQ, per germline (reference sequence). Trimming removed 4 bases from V and 2 bases from J, with 11 bases in between. This CDR3 comprises 14 residues. The CDR3 loop reads CASSSDRANYGYTF. For the CDR3, the DNA is TGTGCCAGCAGCTCGGACAGAGCAAACTATGGCTACACCTTC.

The chain joins TRBV5-1 to TRBJ2-3, with 10 bases lining up with TRBD2. Trimming cost V 2 bases and J 1 base; bases outside gene matches: 1. Germline V gene lookup returns CDR1 SGHRS and CDR2 YFSETQ. The CDR3 length is 15 residues. The CDR3 here is CASSFGTSGTDTQYF. As DNA, the CDR3 is TGCGCCAGCAGCTTCGGGACTAGCGGCACAGATACGCAGTATTTT.

This chain connects TRBV13 to TRBJ2-1; TRBD1 is a possible D gene (6 bases). This CDR3 is 14 amino acids long. Germline assignment: CDR1 PRHDT and CDR2 FYEKMQ (reference sequence). The V end was cut by 3 bases, the J end by 8 bases, with 14 bases between. The CDR3: CASSFETGRDEQFF. The CDR3 DNA reads as TGTGCCAGCAGCTTCGAGACAGGTCGCGATGAGCAGTTCTTC. Full variable domain (rest looked up from reference TRBV13 and TRBJ2-1): AAGVIQSPRHLIKEKRETATLKCYPIPRHDTVYWYQQGPGQDPQFLISFYEKMQSDKGSIPDRFSAQQFSDYHSELNMSSLELGDSALYFCASSFETGRDEQFFGPGTRLTVL.

The chain carries TRBV7-2 and TRBJ1-3; no clear D gene. Trimming took off 1 base at V and 8 bases at J, with 9 bases between the two ends. CDR1 is SGHTA, CDR2 FQGNSA, per germline. The CDR3 contains 13 residues. The chain's CDR3 is CASSLGSGYTIYF. DNA of the CDR3: TGTGCCAGCAGCTTAGGGAGCGGTTACACCATATATTTT.

The chain is built from TRBV30 and TRBJ1-4, with TRBD1 matching over 7 bases. The V gene's germline CDR1 is GTSNPN and CDR2 SVGIG (reference sequence). The CDR3 loop spans 15 amino acids. The trim removed 1 base at V and 2 bases at J, leaving 4 bases unmatched. The CDR3 here is CAWSGQGTTNEKLFF. The CDR3 coding sequence is TGTGCCTGGAGTGGACAGGGAACCACTAATGAAAAACTGTTTTTT.

V gene TRBV9 combines with J gene TRBJ2-3; 13 nucleotides agree with TRBD2. The ends lost 4 bases at V and 5 bases at J; junction bases unmatched: 1. In germline, CDR1 is SGDLS, CDR2 YYNGEE. This CDR3 has 14 residues. The CDR3 reads CASSTSGRGDTQYF. As DNA, the CDR3 is TGTGCCAGCAGCACTAGCGGGAGGGGAGATACGCAGTATTTT.

This chain uses TRBV5-6 with TRBJ1-1; tentative D call: TRBD1 (6 bases). V gave up 4 bases and J gave up 4 bases, with 20 bases separating them. The CDR3 covers 16 residues. From germline, CDR1 is SGHDT and CDR2 YYEEEE. CDR3 coding DNA: TGTGCCAGCAGCCACGACCGGGGGCGGGAGTTCACTGAAGCTTTCTTT. Translating gives CASSHDRGREFTEAFF.

The chain has TRBV7-2 and TRBJ1-2, with D possibly TRBD1 on 6 matching bases. The V and J ends lost 3 bases and 1 base respectively, with 9 bases between them. The CDR3 extends over 14 amino acids. Germline V CDR1 and CDR2: SGHTA, FQGNSA. The CDR3 here is CASSFTGNNYGYTF. The CDR3 coding sequence is TGTGCCAGCAGCTTTACAGGGAATAACTATGGCTACACCTTC.

The J gene is TRBJ1-1, the V gene TRBV2, with a weak D call TRBD1 (6 bases). Trimming removed 4 bases from V and 5 bases from J, with 17 bases in between. The CDR3 consists of 15 residues. CDR1 and CDR2 (germline): SNHLY, FYNNEI. Written as DNA, the CDR3 is TGTGCCAGCAGTGCCGACTTTGGGGGCGTAACTGAAGCTTTCTTT. Translation gives CASSADFGGVTEAFF. Using reference TRBV2 and TRBJ1-1 for the parts outside the CDR3, the full variable domain is EPEVTQTPSHQVTQMGQEVILRCVPISNHLYFYWYRQILGQKVEFLVSFYNNEISEKSEIFDDQFSVERPDGSNFTLKIRSTKLEDSAMYFCASSADFGGVTEAFFGQGTRLTVV.

This clone was observed once. The chain has TRBV7-9 and TRBJ1-2; tentative D call: TRBD1 (5 bases). The CDR3 contains 16 residues. The V and J ends lost 1 base and 8 bases respectively, with 20 bases between them. Germline CDR1 reads SEHNR; CDR2 reads FQNEAQ (reference sequence). Here the CDR3 DNA reads TGTGCCAGCAGCTTAGGATTCGACAGACCGTCTGGCGGCTACACCTTC. Translating it yields CASSLGFDRPSGGYTF.

The chain recombines TRBV27 with TRBJ2-6; 9 bases are a match to TRBD2. Germline V CDR1 and CDR2: MNHEY, SMNVEV (reference sequence). The CDR3 has 18 amino acids. Trimming took 11 bases from V and 0 from J; bases not matched to a gene: 14. The CDR3 coding sequence is TGTGCCGGGCTCGACGCGGAGCGGGGGGACTCTGGGGCCAACGTCCTGACTTTC. Protein: CAGLDAERGDSGANVLTF.

This chain links TRBV20-1 with TRBJ1-5; D remains unclear. CDR3 length: 11 residues. Deletions cut 2 bases from V and 11 bases from J, with 10 bases between. CDR1 DFQATT and CDR2 SNEGSKA come from the germline V gene (reference sequence). As DNA, the CDR3 is TGCAGTGCTAGATCAGGTTCCGCCCAGCATTTT. Protein sequence: CSARSGSAQHF.

In the case of this clone: Other nucleotide sequences from this sample produce the same CDR3. V gene TRBV9 combines with J gene TRBJ2-2; TRBD2 aligns across 8 bases. Germline V gene lookup returns CDR1 SGDLS and CDR2 YYNGEE. The CDR3 spans 16 residues. V was pared by 3 bases and J by 4 bases, with 8 bases of the junction left unmatched. CDR3: CASSAGGTRGTGELFF. CDR3 coding DNA: TGTGCCAGCAGCGCCGGTGGGACTAGAGGCACCGGGGAGCTGTTTTTT.